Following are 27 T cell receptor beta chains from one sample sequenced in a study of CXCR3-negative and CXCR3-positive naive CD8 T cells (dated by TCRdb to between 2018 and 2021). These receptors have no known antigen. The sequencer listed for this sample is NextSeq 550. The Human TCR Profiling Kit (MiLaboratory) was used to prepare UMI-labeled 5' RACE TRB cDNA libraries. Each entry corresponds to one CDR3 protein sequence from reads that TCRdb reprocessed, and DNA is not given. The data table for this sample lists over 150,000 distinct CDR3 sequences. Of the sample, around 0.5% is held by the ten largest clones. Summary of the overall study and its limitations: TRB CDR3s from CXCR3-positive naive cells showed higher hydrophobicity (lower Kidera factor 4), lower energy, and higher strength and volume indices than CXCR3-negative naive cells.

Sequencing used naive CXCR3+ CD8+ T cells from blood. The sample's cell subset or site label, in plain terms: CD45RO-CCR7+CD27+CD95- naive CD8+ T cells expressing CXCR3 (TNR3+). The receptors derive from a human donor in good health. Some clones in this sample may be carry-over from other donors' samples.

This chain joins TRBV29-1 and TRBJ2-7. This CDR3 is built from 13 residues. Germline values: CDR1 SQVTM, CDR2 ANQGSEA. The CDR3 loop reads CSVQSANSYEQYF.

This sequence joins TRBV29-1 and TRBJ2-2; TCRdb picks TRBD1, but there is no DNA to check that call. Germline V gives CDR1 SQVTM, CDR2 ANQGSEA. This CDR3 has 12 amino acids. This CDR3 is CSVKGAHGELFF.

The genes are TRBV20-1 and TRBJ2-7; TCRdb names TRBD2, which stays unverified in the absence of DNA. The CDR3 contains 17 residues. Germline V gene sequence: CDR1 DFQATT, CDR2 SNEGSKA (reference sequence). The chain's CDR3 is CSARAGLAGVGTYEQYF.

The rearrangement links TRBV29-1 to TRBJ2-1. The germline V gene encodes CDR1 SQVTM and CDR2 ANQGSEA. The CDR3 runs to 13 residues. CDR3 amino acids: CRVGDILLHEQFF.

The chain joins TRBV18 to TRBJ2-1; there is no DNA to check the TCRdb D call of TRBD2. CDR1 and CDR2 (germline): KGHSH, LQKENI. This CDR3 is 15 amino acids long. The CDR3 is CASSPTSGGKNEQFF.

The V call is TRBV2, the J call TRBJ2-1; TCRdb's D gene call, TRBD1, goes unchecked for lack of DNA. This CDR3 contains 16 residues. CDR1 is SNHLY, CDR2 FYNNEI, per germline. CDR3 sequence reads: CASIHMSLAGDNEQFF.

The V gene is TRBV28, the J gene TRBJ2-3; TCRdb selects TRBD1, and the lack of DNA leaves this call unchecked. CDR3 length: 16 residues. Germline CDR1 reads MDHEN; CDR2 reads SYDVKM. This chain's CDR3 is CASNSFRVTATDTQYF.

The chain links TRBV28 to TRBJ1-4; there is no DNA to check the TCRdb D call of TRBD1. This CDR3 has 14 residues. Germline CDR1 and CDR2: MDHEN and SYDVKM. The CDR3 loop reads CASSEDKLNEKLFF.

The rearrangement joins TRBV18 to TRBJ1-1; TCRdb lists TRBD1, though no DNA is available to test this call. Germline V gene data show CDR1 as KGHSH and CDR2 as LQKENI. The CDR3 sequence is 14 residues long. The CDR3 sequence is CASSPRGQNTEAFF.

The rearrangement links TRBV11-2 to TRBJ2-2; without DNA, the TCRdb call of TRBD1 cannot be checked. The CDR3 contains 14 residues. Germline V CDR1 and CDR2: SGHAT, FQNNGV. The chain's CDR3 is CASSLEYRPGELFF.

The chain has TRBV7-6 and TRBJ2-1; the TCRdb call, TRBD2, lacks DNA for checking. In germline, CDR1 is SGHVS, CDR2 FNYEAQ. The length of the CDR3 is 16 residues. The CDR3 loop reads CASSLPAGSSYNEQFF.

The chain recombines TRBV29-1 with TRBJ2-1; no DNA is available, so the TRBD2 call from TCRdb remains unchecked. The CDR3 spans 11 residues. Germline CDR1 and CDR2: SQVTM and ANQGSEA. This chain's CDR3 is CSVPGPNEQFF.

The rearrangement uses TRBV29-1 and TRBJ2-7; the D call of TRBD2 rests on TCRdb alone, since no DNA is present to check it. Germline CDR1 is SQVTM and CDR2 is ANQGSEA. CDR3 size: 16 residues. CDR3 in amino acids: CSVAGTSGYEGYEQYF.

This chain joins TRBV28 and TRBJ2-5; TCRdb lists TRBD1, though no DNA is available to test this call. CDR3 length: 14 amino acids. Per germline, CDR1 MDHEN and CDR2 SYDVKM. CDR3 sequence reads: CASSFGAIQETQYF.

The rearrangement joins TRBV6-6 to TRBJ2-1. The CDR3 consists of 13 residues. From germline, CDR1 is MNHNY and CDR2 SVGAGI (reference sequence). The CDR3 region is CASSYSQIDEQFF.

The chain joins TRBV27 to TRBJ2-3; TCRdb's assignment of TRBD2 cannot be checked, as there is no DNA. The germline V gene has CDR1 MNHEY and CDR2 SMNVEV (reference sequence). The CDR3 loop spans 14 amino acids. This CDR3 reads CATREAGEETTQYF.

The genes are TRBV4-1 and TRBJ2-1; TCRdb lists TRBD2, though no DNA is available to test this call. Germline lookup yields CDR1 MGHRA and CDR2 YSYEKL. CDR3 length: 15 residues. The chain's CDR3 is CASSQVTRVDNEQFF.

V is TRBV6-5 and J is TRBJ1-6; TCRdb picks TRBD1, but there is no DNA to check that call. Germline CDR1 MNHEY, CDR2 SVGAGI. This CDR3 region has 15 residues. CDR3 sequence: CASSYSAGTNSPLHF.

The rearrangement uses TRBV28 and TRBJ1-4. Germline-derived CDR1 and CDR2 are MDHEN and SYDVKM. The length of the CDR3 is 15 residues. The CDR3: CASSLYTSTNEKLFF. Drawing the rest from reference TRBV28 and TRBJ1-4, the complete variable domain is DVKVTQSSRYLVKRTGEKVFLECVQDMDHENMFWYRQDPGLGLRLIYFSYDVKMKEKGDIPEGYSVSREKKERFSLILESASTNQTSMYLCASSLYTSTNEKLFFGSGTQLSVL.

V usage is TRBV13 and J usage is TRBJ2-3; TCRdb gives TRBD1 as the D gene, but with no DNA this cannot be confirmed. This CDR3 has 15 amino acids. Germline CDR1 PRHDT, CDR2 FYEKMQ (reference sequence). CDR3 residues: CASSLWGSQADTQYF.

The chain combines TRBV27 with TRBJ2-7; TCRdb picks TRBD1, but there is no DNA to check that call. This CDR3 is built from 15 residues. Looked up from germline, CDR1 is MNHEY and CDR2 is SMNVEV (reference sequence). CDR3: CASSLRGQKFYEQYF.

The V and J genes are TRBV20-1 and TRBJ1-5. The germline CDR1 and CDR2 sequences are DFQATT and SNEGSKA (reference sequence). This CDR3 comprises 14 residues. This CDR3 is CSARDRGLGQPQHF.

The chain's CDR3 is CASSLAGPLSYEQYF. The V and J genes are TRBV7-9 and TRBJ2-7; TCRdb's D call of TRBD2 is untestable without DNA. The length of the CDR3 is 15 residues. The germline V gene encodes CDR1 SEHNR and CDR2 FQNEAQ (reference sequence).

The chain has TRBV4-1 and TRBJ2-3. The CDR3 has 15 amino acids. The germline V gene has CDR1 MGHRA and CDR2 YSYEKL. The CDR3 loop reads CASSQGSSWGDTQYF.

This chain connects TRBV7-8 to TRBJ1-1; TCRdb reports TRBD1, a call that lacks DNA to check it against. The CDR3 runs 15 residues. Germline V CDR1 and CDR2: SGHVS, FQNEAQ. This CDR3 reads CASSLAQGGGTEAFF.

The chain's CDR3 is CAISPGTDHTEAFF. The chain joins TRBV10-3 to TRBJ1-1; there is no DNA to check the TCRdb D call of TRBD1. Germline V gene sequence: CDR1 ENHRY, CDR2 SYGVKD. There are 14 residues in the CDR3.

The CDR3 here is CASSLIGLAGFYEQFF. The chain uses TRBV7-3 and TRBJ2-1; TCRdb designates TRBD2, a call that cannot be tested without DNA. Per germline, CDR1 SGHTA and CDR2 FQGTGA. This CDR3 comprises 16 residues.